The T cell receptor (beta chain) under discussion was sequenced for a study of spatial heterogeneity in lung cancer. Each CDR3 protein is one row after TCRdb ran MiXCR on the 5' RACE reads. The profile shows roughly 39,000 distinct CDR3 sequences, 6.5% to 8.5% of them singletons. Time point noted: sample taken at primary tumor resection. TCRs were sequenced from unsorted whole RNA of tumor, nontumor lung or PBMC. Samples were obtained from about 75 donors, all untreated early-stage non-small cell lung cancer patients. Sample: PBMCs, taken at surgery. This sequence was found in a female donor with early-stage non-small cell lung cancer.

As DNA, the CDR3 is TGTGCCAGCAGTTCCCCACCGGACAGCTATGGCTACACCTTC. It is translated as CASSSPPDSYGYTF. This chain connects TRBV12-3 or TRBV12-4 to TRBJ1-2; TRBD1 is a possible D gene (6 bases). This CDR3 region has 14 residues. V dropped 4 bases and J dropped 4 bases, with 13 bases sitting between them.